Listed below are T cell receptor beta chains from one sample, sequenced in a study of cytomegalovirus exposure and HLA in healthy donors. Measured with immunoSEQ multiplex PCR; TCRdb has only the in-frame clones, and not every one. Of roughly 100,000 clones listed, roughly 85% were seen once; the top ten hold approximately 2.4%. The sample was PBMCs. All receptors come from a man between 35 and 55 years old in good health and CMV-seronegative. Both conserved end residues are part of each CDR3. Fields, in order: J gene, V gene, D gene, clone size, CDR3 DNA, CDR3 protein. D genes are given only for firm matches. Clone size appears in some rows only: once, few, many, or a class for an expanded clone.

j_call: TRBJ1-1; v_call: TRBV7-3; d_call: -; clone_size: -; cdr3_nt: TGTGCCAGCAGCCGAGGCATGAACACTGAAGCTTTCTTT; cdr3_aa: CASSRGMNTEAFF
j_call: TRBJ1-1; v_call: TRBV5-6; d_call: TRBD1; clone_size: -; cdr3_nt: TGTGCCAGCAGCTTGACGGCGACGGACAGGGAAGCTTTCTTT; cdr3_aa: CASSLTATDREAFF
j_call: TRBJ1-2; v_call: TRBV5-4; d_call: -; clone_size: -; cdr3_nt: TGTGCCAGCAGCGGGACGACAGGCTCCGGAGGCTATGGCTACACCTTC; cdr3_aa: CASSGTTGSGGYGYTF
j_call: TRBJ1-2; v_call: TRBV29-1; d_call: -; clone_size: -; cdr3_nt: TGCAGCGTGGAGCGGACCAACTATGGCTACACCTTC; cdr3_aa: CSVERTNYGYTF
j_call: TRBJ2-3; v_call: TRBV9; d_call: TRBD1; clone_size: -; cdr3_nt: TGTGCCAGCAGCTTCCGGGACAGGGACGGAGATACGCAGTATTTT; cdr3_aa: CASSFRDRDGDTQYF
j_call: TRBJ1-3; v_call: TRBV6-5; d_call: -; clone_size: -; cdr3_nt: TGTGCCAGCAGTTACAGGCCTAGCTCTGGAAACACCATATATTTT; cdr3_aa: CASSYRPSSGNTIYF
j_call: TRBJ1-2; v_call: TRBV29-1; d_call: TRBD1; clone_size: -; cdr3_nt: TGCAGCGTCCCAACGGGGACAGGGACGTACTATGGCTACACCTTC; cdr3_aa: CSVPTGTGTYYGYTF
j_call: TRBJ1-1; v_call: TRBV29-1; d_call: TRBD1; clone_size: -; cdr3_nt: TGCAGCGCCGATCCGGGACAGAGGAACACTGAAGCTTTCTTT; cdr3_aa: CSADPGQRNTEAFF
j_call: TRBJ2-7; v_call: TRBV7-8; d_call: -; clone_size: -; cdr3_nt: TGTGCCAGCAGCTTCTTTGGCGGTTCTAGCTCCTACGAGCAGTACTTC; cdr3_aa: CASSFFGGSSSYEQYF
j_call: TRBJ2-7; v_call: TRBV4-2; d_call: TRBD2; clone_size: few; cdr3_nt: TGTGCCAGCAGCCAAGAGGGACTAGCGGACTCCTACGAGCAGTACTTC; cdr3_aa: CASSQEGLADSYEQYF
j_call: TRBJ1-1; v_call: TRBV6-4; d_call: -; clone_size: -; cdr3_nt: TGTGCCAGCAGTGAGTACGGGAACACTGAAGCTTTCTTT; cdr3_aa: CASSEYGNTEAFF
j_call: TRBJ2-1; v_call: TRBV2; d_call: TRBD2; clone_size: -; cdr3_nt: TGTGCCAGCAAATTGCCTAGCGGGGGCCGCTCCTACAATGAGCAGTTCTTC; cdr3_aa: CASKLPSGGRSYNEQFF
j_call: TRBJ2-7; v_call: TRBV2; d_call: -; clone_size: few; cdr3_nt: TGTGCCAGCCGAAGGGGGACGGAGGACTACGAGCAGTACTTC; cdr3_aa: CASRRGTEDYEQYF
j_call: TRBJ2-5; v_call: TRBV6-5; d_call: -; clone_size: once; cdr3_nt: TGTGCCAGCAGTTACAGTTGGCGGGAAGAGACCCAGTACTTC; cdr3_aa: CASSYSWREETQYF
j_call: TRBJ1-2; v_call: TRBV30; d_call: -; clone_size: once; cdr3_nt: TGTGCCTGGAGGGCGGGGGGCGGCTATGGCTACACCTTC; cdr3_aa: CAWRAGGGYGYTF
j_call: TRBJ1-4; v_call: TRBV6-5; d_call: -; clone_size: -; cdr3_nt: TGTGCCAGCAGTTACTCTCGGGGGTACTCTGAAAAACTGTTTTTT; cdr3_aa: CASSYSRGYSEKLFF
j_call: TRBJ1-2; v_call: TRBV6-5; d_call: -; clone_size: -; cdr3_nt: TGTGCCAGCAGGGGGCTGGAACTCTATGGCTACACCTTC; cdr3_aa: CASRGLELYGYTF
j_call: TRBJ1-4; v_call: TRBV10-1; d_call: -; clone_size: -; cdr3_nt: TGCGCCAGCAGTCCTGGTGGGGGGGAAGATGAAAAACTGTTTTTT; cdr3_aa: CASSPGGGEDEKLFF
j_call: TRBJ2-3; v_call: TRBV9; d_call: TRBD2; clone_size: -; cdr3_nt: TGTGCCAGCAGCGTAGAGTCCGGGGGGATCACGCAGTATTTT; cdr3_aa: CASSVESGGITQYF
j_call: TRBJ2-3; v_call: TRBV30; d_call: TRBD1; clone_size: once; cdr3_nt: TGTGCCTCCTCCACCCCCCGGGACAGGGACGGCACAGATACGCAGTATTTT; cdr3_aa: CASSTPRDRDGTDTQYF
j_call: TRBJ1-5; v_call: TRBV9; d_call: -; clone_size: -; cdr3_nt: TGTGCCAGCAGCGATCAGGTTTCCAATCGGCCCCAGCATTTT; cdr3_aa: CASSDQVSNRPQHF
j_call: TRBJ2-1; v_call: TRBV7-9; d_call: TRBD2; clone_size: few; cdr3_nt: TGTGCCAGCAGCCAACCTAGCGGGGGATACAATGAGCAGTTCTTC; cdr3_aa: CASSQPSGGYNEQFF
j_call: TRBJ1-3; v_call: TRBV7-9; d_call: TRBD1; clone_size: -; cdr3_nt: TGTGCCAGCAGCTTAGCTACAGGGGGCGCTTCCGGAAACACCATATATTTT; cdr3_aa: CASSLATGGASGNTIYF
j_call: TRBJ1-1; v_call: TRBV10-3; d_call: -; clone_size: few; cdr3_nt: TGTGCCATCAGTGATAGGGGAGCCTCAGGGGCTGGGGGCACTGAAGCTTTCTTT; cdr3_aa: CAISDRGASGAGGTEAFF
j_call: TRBJ1-1; v_call: TRBV9; d_call: -; clone_size: -; cdr3_nt: TGTGCCAGCAGCGTGAATGGAGGGAACACTGAAGCTTTCTTT; cdr3_aa: CASSVNGGNTEAFF
j_call: TRBJ2-7; v_call: TRBV18; d_call: TRBD2; clone_size: -; cdr3_nt: TGTGCCAACTCTCCGAGTAGCGGGGGGTTCTACGAGCAGTACTTC; cdr3_aa: CANSPSSGGFYEQYF
j_call: TRBJ2-7; v_call: TRBV18; d_call: -; clone_size: -; cdr3_nt: TGTGCCAGCTCAAAGGGGGAAACCTACGAGCAGTACTTC; cdr3_aa: CASSKGETYEQYF
j_call: TRBJ2-3; v_call: TRBV5-5; d_call: TRBD1; clone_size: -; cdr3_nt: TGTGCCAGCAGCCCCGACAGGGGGTATACGCAGTATTTT; cdr3_aa: CASSPDRGYTQYF
j_call: TRBJ1-4; v_call: TRBV19; d_call: -; clone_size: -; cdr3_nt: TGTGCCAGTAGTATACAGGCAACTAATGAAAAACTGTTTTTT; cdr3_aa: CASSIQATNEKLFF
j_call: TRBJ1-1; v_call: TRBV5-1; d_call: TRBD1; clone_size: -; cdr3_nt: TGCGCCAGCAGCCCGGGACAGGGGGTAGAGACTGAAGCTTTCTTT; cdr3_aa: CASSPGQGVETEAFF
j_call: TRBJ2-3; v_call: TRBV21-1; d_call: -; clone_size: once; cdr3_nt: TGTGCCAGCAGCACCGGCCGACAGGGGGGGACAGATACGCAGTATTTT; cdr3_aa: CASSTGRQGGTDTQYF
j_call: TRBJ2-5; v_call: TRBV4-1; d_call: -; clone_size: -; cdr3_nt: TGCGCCAGCAGCCAAGAAAGGTCGGACTCCCCGTACCAAGAGACCCAGTACTTC; cdr3_aa: CASSQERSDSPYQETQYF
j_call: TRBJ2-7; v_call: TRBV14; d_call: TRBD1; clone_size: -; cdr3_nt: TGTGCCAGCAGCCCCCTTCCTGGACAGGGGACTCACGAGCAGTACTTC; cdr3_aa: CASSPLPGQGTHEQYF
j_call: TRBJ2-5; v_call: TRBV10-3; d_call: TRBD2; clone_size: once; cdr3_nt: TGTGCCATCAGTGCAAGGACTAGCGGGGGGCCAGGAAGTCAGTACTTC; cdr3_aa: CAISARTSGGPGSQYF
j_call: TRBJ1-1; v_call: TRBV7-2; d_call: -; clone_size: -; cdr3_nt: TGTGCCAGCAGCCTAAGAGACACTGAAGCTTTCTTT; cdr3_aa: CASSLRDTEAFF
j_call: TRBJ2-3; v_call: TRBV5-1; d_call: TRBD2; clone_size: few; cdr3_nt: TGCGCCAGCGGTCTAGCGGGGGACTTCACAGATACGCAGTATTTT; cdr3_aa: CASGLAGDFTDTQYF
j_call: TRBJ1-1; v_call: TRBV7-8; d_call: TRBD1; clone_size: -; cdr3_nt: TGTGCCAGCAGCTTAACGGGACAGGGGGCTATAAGCACTGAAGCTTTCTTT; cdr3_aa: CASSLTGQGAISTEAFF